The 18 T cell receptor beta chains reported below all come from one sample, sequenced in a study of patients and donors after allogeneic stem cell transplantation. TCRdb called the RT-PCR reads again in MiXCR, with one record for every CDR3 protein. Of roughly 180,000 distinct CDR3 sequences listed, about 40% are singletons. The sequencing sample was made of blood, either unsorted or a sorted T cell fraction (not recorded which). These receptors all come from a human donor who was either an allogeneic HSCT recipient or a stem cell or donor lymphocyte infusion donor (not recorded which). It is not recorded whose cells these are; they may come from a transplant donor.

This clonotype was observed a handful of times. The V and J genes are TRBV9 and TRBJ2-3, with 7 positions matching TRBD2. The trim removed 2 bases at V and 4 bases at J, leaving 4 bases unmatched. The length of the CDR3 is 14 residues. From germline, CDR1 is SGDLS and CDR2 YYNGEE. The CDR3 is CASSVSTSADTQYF. CDR3 coding DNA: TGTGCCAGCAGCGTTTCAACTAGCGCAGATACGCAGTATTTT.

The chain is built from TRBV11-2 and TRBJ2-1, with 7 nucleotides matching TRBD2. The germline CDR1 and CDR2 sequences are SGHAT and FQNNGV. After removal of 2 bases from V and 12 bases from J, the junction contained 16 bases not matched to a gene. There are 16 residues in the CDR3. CDR3 coding DNA: TGTGCCAGCAGCTTACTTCGGGGTCCCCGGGACTATGGGCAGTTCTTC. Translation gives CASSLLRGPRDYGQFF.

The genes are TRBV5-1 and TRBJ2-3; no reliable D call. The CDR3 is made up of 13 amino acids. CDR1 is SGHRS and CDR2 is YFSETQ in the germline V gene. V lost 4 bases and J 0 bases, leaving 6 bases between the germline ends. The CDR3: CASSNPSTDTQYF. The CDR3 nucleotides are TGCGCCAGCAGCAATCCTAGCACAGATACGCAGTATTTT.

This clonotype was seen a handful of times. The chain carries TRBV20-1 and TRBJ1-5; TRBD1 agrees at 7 bases. CDR1 is DFQATT, CDR2 SNEGSKA, per germline (reference sequence). This CDR3 is built from 15 residues. Trimming removed 1 base from V and 3 bases from J; junction bases left unmatched: 6. CDR3 bases: TGCAGTGCTAGAGTGGGCAGGGGGTCCAATCAGCCCCAGCATTTT. Protein: CSARVGRGSNQPQHF.

The rearrangement uses TRBV5-1 and TRBJ1-1, with 7 bases identical to TRBD1. This CDR3 has 14 residues. Germline-derived CDR1 and CDR2 are SGHRS and YFSETQ. The ends lost 7 bases at V and 4 bases at J; junction bases unmatched: 10. The chain's CDR3 is CASGSQGRGTEAFF. The CDR3 region has the DNA TGCGCCAGCGGGTCACAGGGGAGAGGCACTGAAGCTTTCTTT.

This clonotype was seen a few times. The chain has TRBV12-3 or TRBV12-4 and TRBJ2-7, with 7 bases fitting TRBD1. The CDR3 is 15 amino acids. The ends lost 5 bases at V and 0 bases at J; junction bases unmatched: 7. The CDR3: CASSEMTGPSYEQYF. For the CDR3, the DNA is TGTGCCAGCAGTGAGATGACAGGGCCCTCCTACGAGCAGTACTTC.

CDR3 DNA: TGTGCCAGCAGCGTAGCTTCCGACTATGAAGCTTTCTTT. Amino acid sequence: CASSVASDYEAFF. The chain employs TRBV9 and TRBJ1-1; D call uncertain. V lost 0 bases and J 7 bases, leaving 10 bases between the germline ends. The CDR3 sequence is 13 residues long. The V gene's germline CDR1 is SGDLS and CDR2 YYNGEE. Looking up the rest from reference TRBV9 and TRBJ1-1 gives the full variable domain: DSGVTQTPKHLITATGQRVTLRCSPRSGDLSVYWYQQSLDQGLQFLIQYYNGEERAKGNILERFSAQQFPDLHSELNLSSLELGDSALYFCASSVASDYEAFFGQGTRLTVV.

There are a few counts of this clonotype. The chain links TRBV29-1 to TRBJ2-7; TRBD1 agrees at 9 bases. The CDR3 runs 12 residues. Germline values: CDR1 SQVTM, CDR2 ANQGSEA. Germline trimming cut 6 bases from V and 2 bases from J; bases unmatched to any gene: 2. The CDR3 reads CSVRTGAYEQYF. DNA for the CDR3: TGCAGCGTCCGGACAGGGGCCTACGAGCAGTACTTC.

This clonotype showed up just a few times. The V and J genes are TRBV12-3 or TRBV12-4 and TRBJ2-4; tentatively, D is TRBD1 (6 bases). V was pared by 3 bases and J by 1 base, with 16 bases between. This CDR3 region has 17 residues. CDR3 protein: CASSFFVTGGAKNIQYF. In DNA form, the CDR3 reads TGTGCCAGCAGTTTCTTTGTGACAGGTGGGGCCAAAAACATTCAGTACTTC.

V and J are TRBV6-2 or TRBV6-3 and TRBJ2-1; D perhaps matches TRBD2 (6 bases). This CDR3 comprises 15 residues. Germline loops: CDR1 MNHEY, CDR2 SVGEGT. The germline V and J ends were trimmed by 2 bases and 8 bases, with 16 bases remaining between them. The DNA for the CDR3 is TGTGCCAGCAGTTACCCAGCGGGCCCCCGGGATGAGCAGTTCTTC. Translating it yields CASSYPAGPRDEQFF.

The rearrangement joins TRBV27 to TRBJ2-7; weak D call: TRBD2 (7 bases). Germline V gene lookup returns CDR1 MNHEY and CDR2 SMNVEV (reference sequence). The V gene lost 2 bases and the J gene lost 3 bases, with 14 bases spanning the gap. This CDR3 spans 15 amino acids. The DNA for the CDR3 is TGTGCCAGCAGTTTAAGCGGGACAAGAAACTACGAGCAGTACTTC. Its translation: CASSLSGTRNYEQYF.

The gene calls are TRBV4-3 and TRBJ2-7; no reliable D call. The V and J ends lost 0 bases and 2 bases respectively, with 2 bases between them. The CDR3 is made up of 12 amino acids. CDR1 is LGHNA and CDR2 is YSLEER in the germline V gene. The CDR3 DNA reads as TGCGCCAGCAGCCAAGATACCTACGAGCAGTACTTC. Protein: CASSQDTYEQYF.

The rearrangement links TRBV28 to TRBJ2-3; 8 bases are shared with TRBD2. The V gene end was trimmed by 3 bases and the J gene end by 5 bases; junction bases not matched to a gene: 22. Per the germline V gene, CDR1 is MDHEN and CDR2 is SYDVKM. The CDR3 runs to 20 residues. CDR3 bases: TGTGCCAGCAGTTTTCCCGCGCGGGCTAGCGGGTACGGGCCTCGAGATACGCAGTATTTT. Translated: CASSFPARASGYGPRDTQYF.

The genes are TRBV12-3 or TRBV12-4 and TRBJ1-2; 7 bases line up with TRBD1. V shed 6 bases, J shed 6 bases, and the junction held 4 bases outside the gene matches. CDR3 size: 12 residues. CDR3 in DNA: TGTGCCAGCAGACCTGACAGGGATGGCTACACCTTC. Translation: CASRPDRDGYTF.

Here the CDR3 reads CSAWDRNYGYTF. DNA of the CDR3: TGCAGTGCTTGGGACAGGAACTATGGCTACACCTTC. This chain links TRBV20-1 with TRBJ1-2, with 8 bases matching TRBD1. Trimming cost V 5 bases and J 2 bases; bases outside gene matches: 1. Germline V CDR1 and CDR2: DFQATT, SNEGSKA (reference sequence). The CDR3 spans 12 residues.

The gene calls are TRBV7-8 and TRBJ1-1, with 7 bases identical to TRBD1. With 0 bases clipped from V and 0 bases from J, the junction kept 1 base outside the gene matches. The CDR3 is made up of 15 amino acids. Germline V gene lookup returns CDR1 SGHVS and CDR2 FQNEAQ. This CDR3 is CASSLADRLNTEAFF. The DNA of the CDR3 is TGTGCCAGCAGCTTAGCGGACAGGTTGAACACTGAAGCTTTCTTT.

The table lists this clonotype with a count of one. This chain uses TRBV7-9 with TRBJ2-7, with 13 bases identical to TRBD2. Per germline, CDR1 SEHNR and CDR2 FQNEAQ (reference sequence). The CDR3 length is 19 residues. V trimming: 5 bases; J trimming: 2 bases; junction bases outside the gene matches: 15. CDR3 region: CASSHGTSGTRIRTYEQYF. In DNA, the CDR3 is TGTGCCAGCAGCCATGGGACTAGCGGGACCAGGATCCGAACCTACGAGCAGTACTTC.

V is TRBV2 and J is TRBJ1-2, with 8 bases fitting TRBD1. The CDR3 loop spans 16 amino acids. The germline gives CDR1 SNHLY, CDR2 FYNNEI. Trimming at V came to 6 bases and at J to 0 bases, leaving 9 bases not matched to a gene. CDR3 residues: CASSAGTGQTNYGYTF. The CDR3 coding sequence is TGTGCCAGCAGCGCCGGGACAGGCCAAACTAACTATGGCTACACCTTC.